This T cell receptor beta chain derives from a study of blood T cell repertoires in COVID-19. Study in general: The origin of the acute and convalescent COVID-19 samples was the United States, Italy and Spain. Sample material is recorded as cDNA or gDNA derived from T cells, B-cell-depleted T cells, or PBMCs.

CDR1 SEHNR and CDR2 FQNEAQ come from the germline V gene (reference sequence). Trimming removed 7 bases from V and 4 bases from J; junction bases left unmatched: 9. The CDR3 sequence is 15 residues long. Original processing notes: Reference gene primers were amplified, and this amplification served to estimate nucleated cell counts. Repertoires were generated with immunoSEQ multiplex PCR, while TCRdb's copy carries only in-frame clones and drops some. From that table come the V and J calls and clone size; the DNA was used to work out D and trimming. The table has around 67,000 clones, 91% seen once; the top ten hold around 9%.

J is TRBJ2-2 and V is TRBV7-9; 7 bases align to TRBD1. The sequenced material came from peripheral blood. This sequence was found in a human donor in a cohort sampled during active COVID-19. In DNA form, the CDR3 reads TGTGCCAGCACCCAGACAGGGTCGAGCACCGGGGAGCTGTTTTTT. Translation gives CASTQTGSSTGELFF.